This T cell receptor (beta chain) was sequenced during a study of brain T cells in children with intractable seizures. This CDR3 is 15 amino acids long. Germline-derived CDR1 and CDR2 are MDHEN and SYDVKM. J lost 0 bases, V lost 6 bases, and 5 bases had no gene match. Time point specified: blood from clinic visit 5 months post-surgery; TSC patient then seizure free. Some clones are missing from TCRdb's copy, which holds only in-frame ones; the method was immunoSEQ multiplex PCR. The data hold 340,000 or so clones, with 93% observed a single time. The sequence derives from a boy in the first two years of life with tuberous sclerosis and intractable seizures. The sample here was peripheral blood, taken 4 to 5 months after surgery. This chain uses TRBV28 with TRBJ2-3; 8 bases are shared with TRBD2. The CDR3 spells CASSLTGGSTDTQYF. CDR3 DNA: TGTGCCAGCAGCTTGACGGGGGGGAGCACAGATACGCAGTATTTT.